Given below is one T cell receptor (beta chain) in context. The sample is drawn from a study of identical twins. In TCRdb, the 5' RACE reads were re-called with MiXCR into one record per CDR3 protein. The data contain about 810,000 distinct CDR3 sequences, more than 9% of them singletons. Germline V gene lookup returns CDR1 ENHRY and CDR2 SYGVKD. This CDR3 is built from 19 residues. The ends were cut back, 10 bases at V and 5 bases at J, with 32 bases in the middle. The same data also contributed to another study, on yellow fever vaccine responses in identical twins.

The sample comprised PBMCs. This receptor was identified in a woman aged 18-35 years in good health. The chain has TRBV10-3 and TRBJ2-2; TRBD1 is a possible D gene (6 bases). The CDR3 DNA follows: TGTGCCACCACCAGTCGAGAGATCGAACAGGGTTTGGGTACCGGGGAGCTGTTTTTT. Encoded protein: CATTSREIEQGLGTGELFF.